This TCR beta chain was profiled in a study of early T cells in non-severe SARS-CoV-2 infection. TCRdb recomputed calls from the 5' RACE reads with MiXCR, one row per CDR3 protein. The sample consists of 80,000 to 95,000 distinct CDR3 sequences, 14% of them appearing once. The V end was cut by 0 bases, the J end by 5 bases, with 10 bases between. Germline lookup yields CDR1 MGHDK and CDR2 SYGVNS. The CDR3 extends over 14 amino acids. The origin of this receptor is an adult who was a healthcare worker with PCR-confirmed SARS-CoV-2 infection or an uninfected control (not recorded which). Source material: whole blood. The chain has TRBV25-1 and TRBJ2-5; D is tentatively TRBD1 or TRBD2 (5 bases each). This chain's CDR3 is CASSEYGGRETQYF. The CDR3 nucleotides read TGTGCCAGCAGTGAATATGGGGGTCGTGAGACCCAGTACTTC.